These T cell receptor beta chains were read from a single sample in a study of regulatory T cells in long-lasting Graves disease. TCRdb re-analysed the multiplex PCR reads in MiXCR, keeping a single row per CDR3 protein. Counted here are about 470,000 distinct CDR3 sequences, under 15% occurring once; the ten biggest clones make up around 15%. A further study also used this sample, focusing on T cells in Graves' hyperthyroidism and ophthalmopathy.

The sample was peripheral blood mononuclear cells (PBMCs), taken at new diagnosis, from a patient treated with antithyroid drugs. Source of these receptors: a woman in her twenties or thirties with Graves disease. Each CDR3 is given with its conserved first and last residue. D genes are given only for firm matches. The size entry is marked missing in some rows and otherwise reads once, few, many or a size class.

j_gene: TRBJ1-1
abundance: many
d_gene: NA
v_gene: TRBV11-2
CDR3nt: TGTGCCAGCAGCTTAGCCGGGCGCCGGGGCACTGAAGCTTTCTTT
CDR3aa: CASSLAGRRGTEAFF

j_gene: TRBJ2-3
abundance: many
d_gene: TRBD1
v_gene: TRBV13
CDR3nt: TGTGCCAGCAGCGACAGGGGCCAGAGCACAGATACGCAGTATTTT
CDR3aa: CASSDRGQSTDTQYF

j_gene: TRBJ2-7
abundance: many
d_gene: NA
v_gene: TRBV18
CDR3nt: TGTGCCAGCTCAACAGCAGTCCGCCCCTACGAGCAGTACTTC
CDR3aa: CASSTAVRPYEQYF

j_gene: TRBJ1-2
abundance: few
d_gene: NA
v_gene: TRBV19
CDR3nt: TGTGCCAGTATAGGCAGGGTTGCTAATGGCTACACCTTC
CDR3aa: CASIGRVANGYTF

j_gene: TRBJ2-7
abundance: many
d_gene: TRBD2
v_gene: TRBV4-2
CDR3nt: TGTGCCAGCAGCCAACCCCGTTCGGAGGCGGGAGTGTCCGAGCAGTACTTC
CDR3aa: CASSQPRSEAGVSEQYF

j_gene: TRBJ2-7
abundance: few
d_gene: NA
v_gene: TRBV7-9
CDR3nt: TGTGCCAGCAGCTTAGCGGTCTCAGGTGTATCCTACGAGCAGTACTTC
CDR3aa: CASSLAVSGVSYEQYF

j_gene: TRBJ2-1
abundance: many
d_gene: NA
v_gene: TRBV6-2/TRBV6-3
CDR3nt: TGTGCCAGCAGTGATGCGCTGTCCAACCCTTACAATGAGCAGTTCTTC
CDR3aa: CASSDALSNPYNEQFF

j_gene: TRBJ2-1
abundance: many
d_gene: NA
v_gene: TRBV18
CDR3nt: TGTGCCAGCTACGGGACGTACCTCAATGAGCAGTTCTTC
CDR3aa: CASYGTYLNEQFF

j_gene: TRBJ2-5
abundance: many
d_gene: TRBD1
v_gene: TRBV19
CDR3nt: TGTGCCAGTAGTACCTCAGGGGGCACAGAGACCCAGTACTTC
CDR3aa: CASSTSGGTETQYF

j_gene: TRBJ2-1
abundance: many
d_gene: NA
v_gene: TRBV12-3/TRBV12-4
CDR3nt: TGTGCCAGCAGCCACAATGAGCAGTTCTTC
CDR3aa: CASSHNEQFF

j_gene: TRBJ2-3
abundance: NA
d_gene: TRBD2
v_gene: TRBV15
CDR3nt: TGTGCCACCAGCAGCCAAGAGACTAGCGGGACAATAGCAGATACGCAGTATTTT
CDR3aa: CATSSQETSGTIADTQYF

j_gene: TRBJ2-2
abundance: NA
d_gene: TRBD2
v_gene: TRBV2
CDR3nt: TGTGCCAGCAGTGGCCCCGGACTAGCGGCCGGGGAGCTGTTTTTT
CDR3aa: CASSGPGLAAGELFF

j_gene: TRBJ2-1
abundance: NA
d_gene: TRBD2
v_gene: TRBV19
CDR3nt: TGTGCCAGTAGTGCGGGACTAGCGGGAGTTAGTGAGCAGTTCTTC
CDR3aa: CASSAGLAGVSEQFF

j_gene: TRBJ2-7
abundance: NA
d_gene: TRBD1
v_gene: TRBV15
CDR3nt: TGTGCCACCAGCAGAGATCTCGGGACAGGTCGGTACGAGCAGTACTTC
CDR3aa: CATSRDLGTGRYEQYF

j_gene: TRBJ1-5
abundance: many
d_gene: TRBD1
v_gene: TRBV6-1
CDR3nt: TGTGCCAGCAGTGATACACAGGGGACCCTCAATCAGCCCCAGCATTTT
CDR3aa: CASSDTQGTLNQPQHF

j_gene: TRBJ2-4
abundance: many
d_gene: NA
v_gene: TRBV28
CDR3nt: TGTGCCAGCAGTGAACAGGGTTCCAAAAACATTCAGTACTTC
CDR3aa: CASSEQGSKNIQYF

j_gene: TRBJ1-2
abundance: NA
d_gene: NA
v_gene: TRBV5-1
CDR3nt: TGCGCCAGCAGTCGGGACGGAACAAATGGCTACACCTTC
CDR3aa: CASSRDGTNGYTF

j_gene: TRBJ1-2
abundance: many
d_gene: NA
v_gene: TRBV28
CDR3nt: TGTGCCATCAAGCCAGGGAGTCTGGCTCGGGGCTACACCTTC
CDR3aa: CAIKPGSLARGYTF

j_gene: TRBJ2-2
abundance: NA
d_gene: NA
v_gene: TRBV7-9
CDR3nt: TGTGCCAGCAGCTTGAACCTCCTCAACACCGGGGAGCTGTTTTTT
CDR3aa: CASSLNLLNTGELFF

j_gene: TRBJ2-2
abundance: many
d_gene: NA
v_gene: TRBV3-1
CDR3nt: TGTGCCAGCAGCCAGTTTACCGGGGAGCTGTTTTTT
CDR3aa: CASSQFTGELFF

j_gene: TRBJ2-1
abundance: many
d_gene: TRBD2
v_gene: TRBV28
CDR3nt: TGTGCCAGCAGTTTCAGCGCTAGCGGCAAGGGTGAGCAGTTCTTC
CDR3aa: CASSFSASGKGEQFF

j_gene: TRBJ2-1
abundance: many
d_gene: NA
v_gene: TRBV28
CDR3nt: TGTGCCAGCAGTTCCCTCCAAGCGCTATCCTACAATGAGCAGTTCTTC
CDR3aa: CASSSLQALSYNEQFF

j_gene: TRBJ1-1
abundance: NA
d_gene: NA
v_gene: TRBV5-1
CDR3nt: TGCGCCAGCAGCTTGGAGTCGGCAGCCATCGGTGAAGCTTTCTTT
CDR3aa: CASSLESAAIGEAFF

j_gene: TRBJ1-2
abundance: NA
d_gene: TRBD1
v_gene: TRBV20-1
CDR3nt: TGCAGTGCCTACTCGACAGGGACCGACTATGGCTACACCTTC
CDR3aa: CSAYSTGTDYGYTF

j_gene: TRBJ1-1
abundance: many
d_gene: NA
v_gene: TRBV28
CDR3nt: TGTGCCAGCAGCCCAGTCGGGGGCAAAACTGAAGCTTTCTTT
CDR3aa: CASSPVGGKTEAFF

j_gene: TRBJ2-2
abundance: few
d_gene: TRBD2
v_gene: TRBV28
CDR3nt: TGTGCCAGCAGTTTATCTAGCGGATTTCCCGGGGAGCTGTTTTTT
CDR3aa: CASSLSSGFPGELFF

j_gene: TRBJ2-3
abundance: few
d_gene: TRBD1
v_gene: TRBV10-3
CDR3nt: TGTGCCATCAGTGAGTCCGGGACAGGGGCCCTCGCGATGCAGTATTTT
CDR3aa: CAISESGTGALAMQYF

j_gene: TRBJ2-7
abundance: many
d_gene: NA
v_gene: TRBV12-3/TRBV12-4
CDR3nt: TGTGCCAGCAGCCCTCGAGTCGAGCAGTACTTC
CDR3aa: CASSPRVEQYF

j_gene: TRBJ2-7
abundance: many
d_gene: TRBD1
v_gene: TRBV20-1
CDR3nt: TGCAGTGTTCCGGGACAGGGGGCCTACGAGCAGTACTTC
CDR3aa: CSVPGQGAYEQYF

j_gene: TRBJ2-7
abundance: NA
d_gene: NA
v_gene: TRBV6-1
CDR3nt: TGTGCCAGCAAAGTGGTGACGGACAGCCTGTACGAGCAGTACTTC
CDR3aa: CASKVVTDSLYEQYF

j_gene: TRBJ1-1
abundance: NA
d_gene: NA
v_gene: TRBV7-9
CDR3nt: TGTGCCAGCAGGGCTCCTCTCGGGGAGGGGTTGGACACTGAAGCTTTCTTT
CDR3aa: CASRAPLGEGLDTEAFF

j_gene: TRBJ2-5
abundance: many
d_gene: NA
v_gene: TRBV6-5
CDR3nt: TGTGCCAGCAGTTACGCCCAGACCCAGTACTTC
CDR3aa: CASSYAQTQYF

j_gene: TRBJ2-2
abundance: NA
d_gene: NA
v_gene: TRBV24-1
CDR3nt: TGTGCCACCAGTGATCCATCCGGGGAGCCGTTTTTT
CDR3aa: CATSDPSGEPFF

j_gene: TRBJ2-5
abundance: many
d_gene: TRBD2
v_gene: TRBV7-9
CDR3nt: TGTGCCAGCAGCTTAGTAAGAGCGGGAGGCCTTTGGGAGACCCAGTACTTC
CDR3aa: CASSLVRAGGLWETQYF

j_gene: TRBJ2-1
abundance: many
d_gene: TRBD1
v_gene: TRBV18
CDR3nt: TGTGCCAGCTCACTCCCCGGACAGGCGTACAATGAGCAGTTCTTC
CDR3aa: CASSLPGQAYNEQFF

j_gene: TRBJ1-2
abundance: many
d_gene: TRBD1
v_gene: TRBV28
CDR3nt: TGTGCCATCCGGGACAGGGCTGGCTACACCTTC
CDR3aa: CAIRDRAGYTF

j_gene: TRBJ2-1
abundance: few
d_gene: NA
v_gene: TRBV24-1
CDR3nt: TGTGCCACCAGCGACGGGCCCTCAACCTACAATGAGCAGTTCTTC
CDR3aa: CATSDGPSTYNEQFF

j_gene: TRBJ1-1
abundance: many
d_gene: NA
v_gene: TRBV5-1
CDR3nt: TGCGCCAGCAGCTTGTCCCCAGACATGAACACTGAAGCTTTCTTT
CDR3aa: CASSLSPDMNTEAFF

j_gene: TRBJ2-1
abundance: many
d_gene: NA
v_gene: TRBV5-7
CDR3nt: TGTGCCAGCAGCTTGGAAAGCCCTCTAGCGCCCTCCTACAATGAGCAGTTCTTC
CDR3aa: CASSLESPLAPSYNEQFF

j_gene: TRBJ1-2
abundance: many
d_gene: TRBD1
v_gene: TRBV24-1
CDR3nt: TGTGCCACCAGTGATTCGACAGGGGGCGGTGGCGGCTACACCTTC
CDR3aa: CATSDSTGGGGGYTF

j_gene: TRBJ1-1
abundance: many
d_gene: NA
v_gene: TRBV11-2
CDR3nt: TGTGCCAGCAGCCCGACCGGGCCTATGTATTTTACGAACACTGAAGCTTTCTTT
CDR3aa: CASSPTGPMYFTNTEAFF

j_gene: TRBJ2-7
abundance: many
d_gene: TRBD2
v_gene: TRBV3-1
CDR3nt: TGTGCCAGCAGCCAAGCGGGACTAGCGGGAGAGTACGAGCAGTACTTC
CDR3aa: CASSQAGLAGEYEQYF

j_gene: TRBJ2-7
abundance: NA
d_gene: TRBD2
v_gene: TRBV7-9
CDR3nt: TGTGCCAGCAGCTGGTCTAGCGGGAGGGCCAAAAGCTCCTACGAGCAGTACTTC
CDR3aa: CASSWSSGRAKSSYEQYF

j_gene: TRBJ2-6
abundance: many
d_gene: TRBD1
v_gene: TRBV5-1
CDR3nt: TGCGCCAGCAGCTCAACCACGGGACAGGCCTACTCTGGGGCCAACGTCCTGACTTTC
CDR3aa: CASSSTTGQAYSGANVLTF

j_gene: TRBJ2-1
abundance: few
d_gene: TRBD1
v_gene: TRBV10-3
CDR3nt: TGTGCCATCAGTGAGCAGGGACAGGGCTATGAGCAGTTCTTC
CDR3aa: CAISEQGQGYEQFF

j_gene: TRBJ2-2
abundance: NA
d_gene: NA
v_gene: TRBV5-6
CDR3nt: TGTGCCAGCAGCCCCCCGTTGGGGGGTAGGACCGGGGAGCTGTTTTTT
CDR3aa: CASSPPLGGRTGELFF

j_gene: TRBJ2-7
abundance: many
d_gene: NA
v_gene: TRBV30
CDR3nt: TGTGCCTGGAGCGGGGTGGCAATCGGACCCGAGCAGTACTTC
CDR3aa: CAWSGVAIGPEQYF

j_gene: TRBJ2-5
abundance: many
d_gene: NA
v_gene: TRBV20-1
CDR3nt: TGCAGTGCTAGAGCCCCGCGGGGTCAAGAGACCCAGTACTTC
CDR3aa: CSARAPRGQETQYF

j_gene: TRBJ2-1
abundance: NA
d_gene: NA
v_gene: TRBV7-2
CDR3nt: TGTGCCAGCAGCTTAGAGGGGACTGTCTACAATGAGCAGTTCTTC
CDR3aa: CASSLEGTVYNEQFF

j_gene: TRBJ2-7
abundance: many
d_gene: TRBD2
v_gene: TRBV25-1
CDR3nt: TGTGCCAGCAGTGAAGCTTCACCGGGACTAGCGGGAGTCGGTACCTACGAGCAGTACTTC
CDR3aa: CASSEASPGLAGVGTYEQYF

j_gene: TRBJ2-5
abundance: many
d_gene: NA
v_gene: TRBV28
CDR3nt: TGTGCCAGCAGAGGTGGAGAGACCCAGTACTTC
CDR3aa: CASRGGETQYF